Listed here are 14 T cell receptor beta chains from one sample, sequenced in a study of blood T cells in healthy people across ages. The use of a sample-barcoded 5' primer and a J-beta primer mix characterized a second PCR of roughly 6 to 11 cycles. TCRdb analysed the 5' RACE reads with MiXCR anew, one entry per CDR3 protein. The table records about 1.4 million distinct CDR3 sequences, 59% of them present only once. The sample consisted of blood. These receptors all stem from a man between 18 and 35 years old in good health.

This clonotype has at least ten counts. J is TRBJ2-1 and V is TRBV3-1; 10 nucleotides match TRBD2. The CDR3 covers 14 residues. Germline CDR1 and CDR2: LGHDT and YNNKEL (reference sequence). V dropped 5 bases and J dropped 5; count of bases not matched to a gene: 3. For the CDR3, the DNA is TGTGCCAGCAGCTGGACTAGCGGCGACAATGAGCAGTTCTTC. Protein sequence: CASSWTSGDNEQFF.

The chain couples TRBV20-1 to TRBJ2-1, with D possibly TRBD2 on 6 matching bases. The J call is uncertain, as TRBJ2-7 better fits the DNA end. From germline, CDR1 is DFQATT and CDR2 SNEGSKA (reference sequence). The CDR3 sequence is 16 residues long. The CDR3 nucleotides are TGCAGTGCTGAGCCCGGGGGTGGACTGCCGTACAATGAGCAGTACTTC. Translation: CSAEPGGGLPYNEQYF.

This CDR3 is CASSSVGGGDYGYTF. For the CDR3, the DNA is TGCGCCAGCAGCTCCGTCGGGGGGGGCGACTATGGCTACACCTTC. The rearrangement uses TRBV5-1 and TRBJ1-2; TRBD1 is a possible D gene (6 bases). Germline V gene lookup returns CDR1 SGHRS and CDR2 YFSETQ. The CDR3 sequence is 15 residues long. Trimming cost V 3 bases and J 3 bases, with 15 bases left between them. Looking up the rest from reference TRBV5-1 and TRBJ1-2 gives the full variable domain: KAGVTQTPRYLIKTRGQQVTLSCSPISGHRSVSWYQQTPGQGLQFLFEYFSETQRNKGNFPGRFSGRQFSNSRSEMNVSTLELGDSALYLCASSSVGGGDYGYTFGSGTRLTVV.

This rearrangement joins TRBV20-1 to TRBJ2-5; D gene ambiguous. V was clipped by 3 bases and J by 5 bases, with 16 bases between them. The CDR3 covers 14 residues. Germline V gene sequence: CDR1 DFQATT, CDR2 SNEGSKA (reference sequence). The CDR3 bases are TGCAGTGCTAGGGAGAGGATTAGCTTGGAGACCCAGTACTTC. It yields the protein CSARERISLETQYF.

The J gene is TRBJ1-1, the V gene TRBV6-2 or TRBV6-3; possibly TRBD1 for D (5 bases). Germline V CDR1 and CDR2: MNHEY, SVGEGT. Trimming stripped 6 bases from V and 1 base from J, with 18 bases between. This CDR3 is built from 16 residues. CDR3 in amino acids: CASSLRVRPSNTEAFF. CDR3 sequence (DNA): TGTGCCAGCAGCCTCAGGGTGAGACCCTCGAACACTGAAGCTTTCTTT.

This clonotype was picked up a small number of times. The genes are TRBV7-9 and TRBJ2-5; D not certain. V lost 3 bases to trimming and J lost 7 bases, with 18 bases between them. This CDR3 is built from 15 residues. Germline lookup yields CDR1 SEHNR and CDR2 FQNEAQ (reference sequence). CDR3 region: CASSFLERPPPTQYF. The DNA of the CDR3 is TGTGCCAGCAGCTTTCTCGAACGGCCCCCTCCGACCCAGTACTTC.

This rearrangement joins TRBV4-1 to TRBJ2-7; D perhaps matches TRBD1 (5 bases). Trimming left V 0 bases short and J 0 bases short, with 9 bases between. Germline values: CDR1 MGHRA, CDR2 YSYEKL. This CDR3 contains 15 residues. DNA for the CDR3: TGCGCCAGCAGCCAAGAGGACAACCTCTCCTACGAGCAGTACTTC. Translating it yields CASSQEDNLSYEQYF.

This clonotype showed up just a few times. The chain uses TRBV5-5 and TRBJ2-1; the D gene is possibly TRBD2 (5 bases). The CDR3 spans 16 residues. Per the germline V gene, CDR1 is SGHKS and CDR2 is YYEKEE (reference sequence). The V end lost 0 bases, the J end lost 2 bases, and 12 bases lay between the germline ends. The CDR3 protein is CASSLAGEFPYNEQFF. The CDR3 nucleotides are TGTGCCAGCAGCTTGGCCGGGGAATTCCCCTACAATGAGCAGTTCTTC.

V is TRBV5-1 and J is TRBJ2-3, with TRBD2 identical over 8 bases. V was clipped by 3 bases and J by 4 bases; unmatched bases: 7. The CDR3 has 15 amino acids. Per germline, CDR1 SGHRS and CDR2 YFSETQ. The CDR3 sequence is CASSSSGRTSDTQYF. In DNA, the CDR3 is TGCGCCAGCAGCTCGAGCGGGAGAACTTCAGATACGCAGTATTTT.

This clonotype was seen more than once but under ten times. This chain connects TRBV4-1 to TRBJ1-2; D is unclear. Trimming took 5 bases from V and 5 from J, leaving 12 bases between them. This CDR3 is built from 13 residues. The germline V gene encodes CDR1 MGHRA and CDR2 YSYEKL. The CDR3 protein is CASSSAELYGYTF. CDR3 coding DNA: TGCGCCAGCAGCTCGGCAGAATTGTATGGCTACACCTTC.

The CDR3 loop is CASSARGRFQETQYF. Here the CDR3 DNA reads TGCGCCAGCAGCGCTAGGGGGAGGTTCCAAGAGACCCAGTACTTC. The J gene is TRBJ2-5, the V gene TRBV5-1; D may correspond to TRBD1 or TRBD2 (6 bases each). V was cut by 4 bases and J by 1 base, with 14 bases left in between. Germline CDR1 is SGHRS and CDR2 is YFSETQ. CDR3 length: 15 residues. The whole variable domain, remainder taken from reference TRBV5-1 and TRBJ2-5, is KAGVTQTPRYLIKTRGQQVTLSCSPISGHRSVSWYQQTPGQGLQFLFEYFSETQRNKGNFPGRFSGRQFSNSRSEMNVSTLELGDSALYLCASSARGRFQETQYFGPGTRLLVL.

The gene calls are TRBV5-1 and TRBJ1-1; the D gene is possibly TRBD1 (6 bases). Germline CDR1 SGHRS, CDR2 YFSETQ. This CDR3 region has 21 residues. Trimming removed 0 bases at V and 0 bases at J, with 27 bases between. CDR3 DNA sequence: TGCGCCAGCAGCTTGGTACAGGGCGGATTTATCGGGTCGGGATTGAACACTGAAGCTTTCTTT. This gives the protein CASSLVQGGFIGSGLNTEAFF.

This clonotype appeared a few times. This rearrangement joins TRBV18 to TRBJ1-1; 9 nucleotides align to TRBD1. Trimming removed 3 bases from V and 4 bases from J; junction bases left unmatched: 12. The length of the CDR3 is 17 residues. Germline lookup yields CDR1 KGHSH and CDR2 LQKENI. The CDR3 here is CASSPPGQGGRVTEAFF. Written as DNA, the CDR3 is TGTGCCAGCTCACCCCCGGGACAGGGAGGGCGAGTCACTGAAGCTTTCTTT.

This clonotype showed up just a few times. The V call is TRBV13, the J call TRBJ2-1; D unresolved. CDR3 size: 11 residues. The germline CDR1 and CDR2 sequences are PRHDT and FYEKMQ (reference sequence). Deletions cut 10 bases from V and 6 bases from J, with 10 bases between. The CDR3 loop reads CATRWGNEQFF. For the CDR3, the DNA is TGTGCCACCAGATGGGGCAATGAGCAGTTCTTC.